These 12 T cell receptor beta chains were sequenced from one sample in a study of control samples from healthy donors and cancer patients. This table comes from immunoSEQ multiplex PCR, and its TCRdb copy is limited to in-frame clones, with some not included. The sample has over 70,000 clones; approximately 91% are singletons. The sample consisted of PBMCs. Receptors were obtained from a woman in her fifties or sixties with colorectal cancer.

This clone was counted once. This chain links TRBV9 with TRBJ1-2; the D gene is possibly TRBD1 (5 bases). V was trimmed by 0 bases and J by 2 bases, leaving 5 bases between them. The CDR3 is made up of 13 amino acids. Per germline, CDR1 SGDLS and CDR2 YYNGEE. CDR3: CASSVGQNYGYTF. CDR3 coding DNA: TGTGCCAGCAGCGTAGGACAGAACTATGGCTACACCTTC.

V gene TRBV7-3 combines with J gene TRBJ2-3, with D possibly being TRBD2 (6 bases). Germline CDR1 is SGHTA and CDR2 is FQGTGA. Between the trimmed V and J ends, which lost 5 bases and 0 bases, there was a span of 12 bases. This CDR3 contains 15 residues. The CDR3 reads CASSDLGTSTDTQYF. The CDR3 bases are TGTGCCAGCAGCGACTTGGGGACTAGCACAGATACGCAGTATTTT. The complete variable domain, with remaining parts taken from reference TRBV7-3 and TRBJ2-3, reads GAGVSQTPSNKVTEKGKYVELRCDPISGHTALYWYRQSLGQGPEFLIYFQGTGAADDSGLPNDRFFAVRPEGSVSTLKIQRTERGDSAVYLCASSDLGTSTDTQYFGPGTRLTVL.

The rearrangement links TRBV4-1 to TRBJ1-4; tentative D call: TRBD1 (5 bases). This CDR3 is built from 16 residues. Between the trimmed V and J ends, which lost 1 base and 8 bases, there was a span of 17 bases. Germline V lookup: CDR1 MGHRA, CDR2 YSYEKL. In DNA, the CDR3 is TGCGCCAGCAGCCAAGGATCCGGGGGATTGAGGGAAAAACTGTTTTTT. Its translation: CASSQGSGGLREKLFF.

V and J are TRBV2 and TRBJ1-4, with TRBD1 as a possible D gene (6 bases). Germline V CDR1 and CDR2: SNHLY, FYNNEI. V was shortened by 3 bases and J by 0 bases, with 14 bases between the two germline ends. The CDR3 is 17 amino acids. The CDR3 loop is CASSEDSSHATNEKLFF. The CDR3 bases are TGTGCCAGCAGTGAGGACAGCTCACATGCAACTAATGAAAAACTGTTTTTT.

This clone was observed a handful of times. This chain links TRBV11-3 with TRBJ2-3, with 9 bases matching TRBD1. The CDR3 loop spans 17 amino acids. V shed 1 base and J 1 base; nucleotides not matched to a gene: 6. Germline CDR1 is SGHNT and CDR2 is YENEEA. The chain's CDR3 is CASSLAGQGGGTDTQYF. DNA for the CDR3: TGTGCCAGCAGCTTAGCGGGACAGGGAGGTGGCACAGATACGCAGTATTTT.

The DNA for the CDR3 is TGTGCCAGCAGCGGAGAAGGGGTGGCCGGGGAGCTGTTTTTT. Protein sequence: CASSGEGVAGELFF. J is TRBJ2-2 and V is TRBV6-5, with a possible D match to TRBD1 (5 bases). The CDR3 runs to 14 residues. V gave up 6 bases and J gave up 6 bases, with 14 bases separating them. CDR1 and CDR2 (germline): MNHEY, SVGAGI.

The CDR3 region has the DNA TGTGCCAGCAGCCCCACAGGGGGCAATGAGCAGTTCTTC. Its translation is CASSPTGGNEQFF. The chain uses TRBV7-2 and TRBJ2-1, with TRBD1 matching 8 bases. Per the germline V gene, CDR1 is SGHTA and CDR2 is FQGNSA. Trimming at V came to 5 bases and at J to 6 bases, leaving 3 bases not matched to a gene. The CDR3 contains 13 residues.

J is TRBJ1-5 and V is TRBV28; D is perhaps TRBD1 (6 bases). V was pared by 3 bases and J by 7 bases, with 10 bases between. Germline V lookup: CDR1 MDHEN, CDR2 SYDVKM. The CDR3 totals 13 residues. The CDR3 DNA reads TGTGCCAGCAGTTTGGGGGGCCGACAGCCCCAGCATTTT. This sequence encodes CASSLGGRQPQHF.

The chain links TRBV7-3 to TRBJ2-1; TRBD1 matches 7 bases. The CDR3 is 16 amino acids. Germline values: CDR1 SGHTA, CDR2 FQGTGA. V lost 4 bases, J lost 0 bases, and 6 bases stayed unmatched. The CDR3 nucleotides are TGTGCCAGCAGCTCCCCAGACAGGGCCTCCTACAATGAGCAGTTCTTC. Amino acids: CASSSPDRASYNEQFF.

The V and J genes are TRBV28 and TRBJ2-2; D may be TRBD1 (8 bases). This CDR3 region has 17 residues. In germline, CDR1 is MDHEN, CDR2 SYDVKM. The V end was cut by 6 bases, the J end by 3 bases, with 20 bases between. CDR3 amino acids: CASSPGQGGPDTGELFF. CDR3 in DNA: TGTGCCAGCAGCCCTGGACAGGGAGGGCCGGACACCGGGGAGCTGTTTTTT.

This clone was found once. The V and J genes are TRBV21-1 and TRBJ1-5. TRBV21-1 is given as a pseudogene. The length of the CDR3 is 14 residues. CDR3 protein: CASSTGQSNQPQHF. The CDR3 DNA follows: TGTGCCAGCAGCACCGGGCAGAGCAATCAGCCCCAGCATTTT.

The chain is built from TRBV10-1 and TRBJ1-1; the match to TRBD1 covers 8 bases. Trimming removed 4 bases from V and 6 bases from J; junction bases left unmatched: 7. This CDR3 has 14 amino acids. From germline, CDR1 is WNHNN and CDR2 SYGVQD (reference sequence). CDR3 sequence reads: CASSVGQGGAEAFF. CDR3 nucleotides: TGCGCCAGCAGTGTCGGACAGGGTGGAGCTGAAGCTTTCTTT.